The 15 T cell receptor beta chains below all came from one sample that was sequenced in a study of T cell repertoires in cytomegalovirus infection. TCRdb recomputed calls from the reads with MiXCR, one row per CDR3 protein. The sample consists of fewer than 700,000 distinct CDR3 sequences, 20% to 25% of them appearing once. Sequencing was performed on CD8+ T cells from PBMCs. These receptor sequences come from a human donor in good health (CMV status not recorded). Some clones in this sample may be carry-over from other donors' samples.

As for this clonotype: This clone may be a read error of a much larger clone one base away. The gene calls are TRBV28 and TRBJ2-1, with unresolved D. CDR1 is MDHEN and CDR2 is SYDVKM in the germline V gene. The CDR3 sequence is 13 residues long. CDR3 in DNA: TGTGTCAGCAGTTTAGGAGCAGGCAATGAGCAGTTCTTC. It specifies CVSSLGAGNEQFF.

This clonotype was found a few times. This chain connects TRBV18 to TRBJ2-1; no clear D. Germline CDR1 and CDR2: KGHSH and LQKENI. V was pared by 6 bases and J by 0 bases, with 15 bases between. The CDR3 covers 16 residues. The CDR3 DNA follows: TGTGCCAGCTCTACCTCAATGAACTTCTCCTACAATGAGCAGTTCTTC. Amino acid sequence: CASSTSMNFSYNEQFF.

This clonotype was observed at least ten times. The rearrangement joins TRBV12-3 or TRBV12-4 to TRBJ2-3, with a tentative D call TRBD2 (5 bases). Deletions cut 1 base from V and 2 bases from J, with 7 bases between. CDR3 length equals 14 residues. The CDR3 DNA follows: TGTGCCAGCAGTTTAGGAGCGGTCACAGATACGCAGTATTTT. Translation gives CASSLGAVTDTQYF.

In this sample, this clonotype turned up a few times. The chain employs TRBV5-1 and TRBJ1-5; 7 bases are shared with TRBD1. Trimming took 2 bases from V and 2 from J; bases not matched to a gene: 4. From germline, CDR1 is SGHRS and CDR2 YFSETQ. The CDR3 consists of 15 residues. The CDR3, as DNA: TGCGCCAGCAGCTTAGAGGGGGCACGCAATCAGCCCCAGCATTTT. This gives the protein CASSLEGARNQPQHF.

This clonotype was seen more than once but under ten times. The chain carries TRBV6-5 and TRBJ1-2; the D is unclear. Germline V gene lookup returns CDR1 MNHEY and CDR2 SVGAGI. Trimming shortened V by 2 bases and J by 8 bases, and 15 bases separated the two germline ends. The CDR3 is made up of 14 amino acids. This CDR3 reads CASSYHPKGEGYTF. CDR3 nucleotide sequence: TGTGCCAGCAGTTACCACCCGAAGGGCGAAGGCTACACCTTC.

CDR3 protein: CASSPGQGAPGSYNEQFF. Here the CDR3 DNA reads TGTGCCAGCAGCCCGGGACAGGGGGCGCCGGGCTCCTACAATGAGCAGTTCTTC. This rearrangement joins TRBV6-5 to TRBJ2-1; TRBD1 agrees at 12 bases. The germline V gene encodes CDR1 MNHEY and CDR2 SVGAGI. The junction had 9 bases not matched to a gene; V was cut back by 6 bases and J by 0 bases. The CDR3 covers 18 residues.

This clonotype was counted at least ten times. This chain links TRBV28 with TRBJ1-4; perhaps TRBD1 as D (6 bases). Germline CDR1 reads MDHEN; CDR2 reads SYDVKM. Between the trimmed V and J ends, which lost 4 bases and 8 bases, there was a span of 20 bases. The CDR3 runs to 16 residues. CDR3: CASSWGRQDKREKLFF. DNA for the CDR3: TGTGCCAGCAGTTGGGGACGACAGGATAAAAGGGAAAAACTGTTTTTT.

This clonotype was seen more than once but under ten times. The chain links TRBV28 to TRBJ2-7; possibly TRBD1 or TRBD2 for D (6 bases each). Germline CDR1 is MDHEN and CDR2 is SYDVKM. V dropped 5 bases and J dropped 2 bases, with 10 bases sitting between them. The CDR3 covers 13 residues. In nucleotides, the CDR3 is TGTGCCAGCAGTCGGGGGCTTACCTACGAGCAGTACGTC. It codes for CASSRGLTYEQYV.

The chain links TRBV7-9 to TRBJ2-7; D call uncertain. The germline gives CDR1 SEHNR, CDR2 FQNEAQ (reference sequence). V lost 7 bases and J lost 2, with 15 bases in between. The CDR3 extends over 14 amino acids. The CDR3 is CASTYNGRPYEQYF. In nucleotides, the CDR3 is TGTGCCAGCACCTATAATGGACGCCCCTACGAGCAGTACTTC. Complete variable domain (other parts from reference TRBV7-9 and TRBJ2-7): DTGVSQNPRHKITKRGQNVTFRCDPISEHNRLYWYRQTLGQGPEFLTYFQNEAQLEKSRLLSDRFSAERPKGSFSTLEIQRTEQGDSAMYLCASTYNGRPYEQYFGPGTRLTVT.

This chain joins TRBV7-8 and TRBJ2-2; 7 nucleotides align to TRBD2. Trimming removed 1 base from V and 0 bases from J; junction bases left unmatched: 11. From germline, CDR1 is SGHVS and CDR2 FQNEAQ. The CDR3 has 19 amino acids. CDR3 sequence: CASSLDGRGSSPNTGELFF. CDR3 coding DNA: TGTGCCAGCAGCTTAGATGGGCGGGGGTCCTCCCCGAACACCGGGGAGCTGTTTTTT.

This clonotype was observed many times. J is TRBJ2-7 and V is TRBV7-9; D not resolved. Looked up from germline, CDR1 is SEHNR and CDR2 is FQNEAQ (reference sequence). CDR3 length: 13 residues. V was trimmed by 5 bases and J by 3 bases, leaving 11 bases between them. The CDR3 loop is CASSLGIHYEQYF. CDR3 sequence (DNA): TGTGCCAGCAGCCTCGGCATCCACTACGAGCAGTACTTC.

Worth noting for this clonotype: Just one base apart from a much larger clone, this may be a read error. The V call is TRBV7-2, the J call TRBJ1-1, with 8 bases identical to TRBD1. CDR1 and CDR2 (germline): SGHTA, FQGNSA. This CDR3 has 15 residues. CDR3 DNA sequence: TGTGTCAGCAGTGACAGGGGTGGAGGGAACACTGAAGCTTTCTTT. Translation gives CVSSDRGGGNTEAFF.

Regarding this clonotype: A much larger clone lies one base from this, so it may be a read error. The CDR3 DNA is TGTACCAGCAGTTTTGAGACGCTAAGGCTCGGCACTGAAGCTTTCTTT. Amino acids: CTSSFETLRLGTEAFF. The V and J genes are TRBV6-1 and TRBJ1-1; D is ambiguous. CDR1 is MNHNS, CDR2 SASEGT, per germline. The CDR3 spans 16 residues.

The chain is built from TRBV7-2 and TRBJ2-1; the D is unclear. The CDR3 covers 15 residues. Per germline, CDR1 SGHTA and CDR2 FQGNSA. V was cut by 1 base and J by 4 bases, with 11 bases left in between. CDR3 in DNA: TGTGCCAGCAGCTTAGTTCCCAATGGTTACAATGAGCAGTTCTTC. Protein product: CASSLVPNGYNEQFF.

A few counts support this clonotype. V usage is TRBV29-1 and J usage is TRBJ1-2; 9 bases are shared with TRBD1. The CDR3 spans 14 residues. Germline V gene data show CDR1 as SQVTM and CDR2 as ANQGSEA. The ends lost 0 bases at V and 5 bases at J; junction bases unmatched: 4. In DNA form, the CDR3 reads TGCAGCGTTGAAGATTCCGGGACAGGGTATGGCTACACCTTC. Protein: CSVEDSGTGYGYTF. Full variable domain (rest looked up from reference TRBV29-1 and TRBJ1-2): SAVISQKPSRDICQRGTSLTIQCQVDSQVTMMFWYRQQPGQSLTLIATANQGSEATYESGFVIDKFPISRPNLTFSTLTVSNMSPEDSSIYLCSVEDSGTGYGYTFGSGTRLTVV.